This T cell receptor (beta chain) was profiled in a study of circulating CD8 cells and anti-PD-1 response in melanoma. V lost 8 bases to trimming and J lost 3 bases, with 16 bases between them. This CDR3 has 15 amino acids. Germline CDR1 reads MDHEN; CDR2 reads SYDVKM. This clonotype is judged medium-sized. Each library started from approximately 15 ng of total RNA using the QIAseq Immune Repertoire TCR panel. One entry per CDR3 protein, called by TCRdb with MiXCR from the reads. The table lists under 2,500 distinct CDR3 sequences, roughly 6.1% of them singletons. Four subsets defined by PD-1 and/or TIGIT were sorted from live CD3+CD8+TCRalphabeta+ cells.

This chain links TRBV28 with TRBJ1-4; D is ambiguous. The receptor's source is a human donor with melanoma. Sequenced here: CD8+ T cells from PBMCs, sampled at baseline or after one month of anti-PD-1 therapy (not recorded which). The CDR3 loop reads CASRTDTSSNEKLFF. CDR3 DNA: TGTGCCAGCCGAACTGACACCAGCTCTAATGAAAAACTGTTTTTT.